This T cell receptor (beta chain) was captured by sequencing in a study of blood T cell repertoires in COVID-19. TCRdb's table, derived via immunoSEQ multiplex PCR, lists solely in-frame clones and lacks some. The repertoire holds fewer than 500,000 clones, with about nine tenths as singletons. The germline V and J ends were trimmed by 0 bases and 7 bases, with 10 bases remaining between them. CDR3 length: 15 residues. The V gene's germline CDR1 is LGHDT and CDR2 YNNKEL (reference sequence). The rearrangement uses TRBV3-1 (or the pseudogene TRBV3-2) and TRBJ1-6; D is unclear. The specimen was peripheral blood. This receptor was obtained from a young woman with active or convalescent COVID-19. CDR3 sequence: CASSQEGYSNSPLHF. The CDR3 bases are TGTGCCAGCAGCCAAGAAGGCTACAGCAATTCACCCCTCCACTTT.